These 13 T cell receptor beta chains share one sample of origin, sequenced in a study of blood T cells in healthy people across ages. It was with a sample-barcoded 5' primer and a J-beta primer mix that a second PCR of about 7 to 12 cycles was run. TCRdb ran MiXCR on the 5' RACE reads and lists one entry per CDR3 protein. Here the sample spans about 670,000 distinct CDR3 sequences, roughly 41% being singletons. Sequencing used blood. These receptors came from a man older than 75 in good health.

The CDR3 nucleotides read TGCAGTGCTAGGGGACAAGTTTCTGGGGAGCAGTACTTC. Amino acid sequence: CSARGQVSGEQYF. The chain joins TRBV20-1 to TRBJ2-5, with D maybe TRBD1 (6 bases). CDR1 and CDR2 (germline): DFQATT, SNEGSKA (reference sequence). The CDR3 loop spans 13 amino acids. With 3 bases removed from V and 11 bases from J, the gap between germline ends came to 19 bases.

A remark on this clonotype: The junction departs from the called germline gene at one end, perhaps through a read error. The V and J genes are TRBV12-3 or TRBV12-4 and TRBJ1-2; perhaps TRBD1 as D (5 bases). The CDR3 sequence is 12 residues long. The CDR3 reads CASNLGGYGHTF. CDR3 nucleotide sequence: TGTGCCAGCAACCTGGGGGGGTATGGCCACACCTTC.

This clonotype was seen a few times. The chain uses TRBV7-2 and TRBJ2-5; 9 nucleotides align to TRBD2. The CDR3 covers 16 residues. The germline gives CDR1 SGHTA, CDR2 FQGNSA. V was pared by 5 bases and J by 2 bases, with 9 bases of the junction left unmatched. The CDR3 sequence is CASSTKAGGLQETQYF. The CDR3 nucleotides are TGTGCCAGCAGCACCAAAGCGGGGGGCCTACAAGAGACCCAGTACTTC.

The chain carries TRBV14 and TRBJ2-7; 9 bases fit TRBD2. CDR3 length equals 17 residues. Germline trimming cut 4 bases from V and 12 bases from J; bases unmatched to any gene: 22. Germline V gene lookup returns CDR1 SGHDN and CDR2 FVKESK. CDR3 residues: CASSPKHQNSGRNIRYF. In DNA, the CDR3 is TGTGCCAGCAGCCCAAAGCACCAGAATAGCGGGAGAAACATTCGGTACTTC. The full variable domain, completed using reference TRBV14 and TRBJ2-7, is EAGVTQFPSHSVIEKGQTVTLRCDPISGHDNLYWYRRVMGKEIKFLLHFVKESKQDESGMPNNRFLAERTGGTYSTLKVQPAELEDSGVYFCASSPKHQNSGRNIRYFGPGTRLTVT.

This chain joins TRBV28 and TRBJ2-1; 8 bases map to TRBD2. The end of the DNA fits TRBJ2-7 better, so the J call may be wrong. The CDR3 extends over 16 amino acids. Germline V lookup: CDR1 MDHEN, CDR2 SYDVKM. Here the CDR3 DNA reads TGTGCCAACAGCTCCATGTTAGCGGGGCGCTACAATGAGCAGTACTTC. It is translated as CANSSMLAGRYNEQYF.

This clonotype occurred once. This chain joins TRBV6-2 or TRBV6-3 and TRBJ1-1, with 8 bases lining up with TRBD1. The CDR3 runs to 14 residues. Germline V gene data show CDR1 as MNHEY and CDR2 as SVGEGT. Losses at the gene ends were 7 bases for V and 5 bases for J; bases not matched to a gene: 9. The CDR3 reads CASTVQGARTEAFF. CDR3 sequence (DNA): TGTGCCAGCACCGTGCAGGGGGCACGGACTGAAGCTTTCTTT.

This clonotype was recorded only once. V gene TRBV7-8 combines with J gene TRBJ2-1; a possible D gene is TRBD1 (7 bases). The V end was cut by 1 base, the J end by 12 bases, with 19 bases between. CDR3 length: 15 amino acids. Germline CDR1 is SGHVS and CDR2 is FQNEAQ. CDR3 amino acids: CASSLGGTAGGRQFF. The DNA for the CDR3 is TGTGCCAGCAGCTTAGGGGGGACAGCCGGGGGCCGGCAGTTCTTC.

The chain uses TRBV24-1 and TRBJ1-5; D unclear. This CDR3 has 16 residues. In germline, CDR1 is KGHDR, CDR2 SFDVKD. Deletions cut 2 bases from V and 0 bases from J, with 10 bases between. CDR3 amino acids: CATSDSGRSSNQPQHF. CDR3 DNA: TGTGCCACCAGTGATTCCGGACGGTCTAGCAATCAGCCCCAGCATTTT.

The chain couples TRBV19 to TRBJ2-7; D may correspond to TRBD1 or TRBD2 (5 bases each). Germline V CDR1 and CDR2: LNHDA, SQIVND (reference sequence). V lost 3 bases to trimming and J lost 3 bases, with 12 bases between them. This CDR3 comprises 14 residues. CDR3 sequence reads: CASSIRDGLYEQYF. CDR3 coding DNA: TGTGCCAGTAGTATCCGGGACGGCCTCTACGAGCAGTACTTC.

This chain connects TRBV27 to TRBJ2-1; 7 nucleotides match TRBD1. Germline V lookup: CDR1 MNHEY, CDR2 SMNVEV (reference sequence). The length of the CDR3 is 15 residues. J lost 7 bases, V lost 6 bases, and 12 bases had no gene match. CDR3 sequence reads: CASSLQGLLGNEQFF. The CDR3 DNA is TGTGCCAGCAGCTTACAGGGGCTCCTTGGGAATGAGCAGTTCTTC.

V and J are TRBV5-1 and TRBJ2-5, with D perhaps assigned TRBD1 or TRBD2 (5 bases each). The CDR3 is 17 amino acids. Trimming removed 0 bases at V and 11 bases at J, with 26 bases between. The germline CDR1 and CDR2 sequences are SGHRS and YFSETQ. In DNA form, the CDR3 reads TGCGCCAGCAGCTTGGGACCGTCGCTAGCAGGGCGATCTGAGCAGTACTTC. This codes for CASSLGPSLAGRSEQYF. Full variable domain (outside the CDR3, taken from reference TRBV5-1 and TRBJ2-5): KAGVTQTPRYLIKTRGQQVTLSCSPISGHRSVSWYQQTPGQGLQFLFEYFSETQRNKGNFPGRFSGRQFSNSRSEMNVSTLELGDSALYLCASSLGPSLAGRSEQYFGPGTRLLVL.

The J gene is TRBJ2-3, the V gene TRBV4-3; 13 bases are shared with TRBD2. Unmatched junction bases numbered 10, after V lost 4 bases and J lost 6 bases. Germline CDR1 is LGHNA and CDR2 is YSLEER. CDR3 length: 17 residues. The CDR3 region has the DNA TGCGCCAGCAGCCCCCGCCCGACTAGCGGGAGGTATGATACGCAGTATTTT. Amino acid sequence: CASSPRPTSGRYDTQYF.

The chain joins TRBV20-1 to TRBJ2-5; 9 bases are shared with TRBD2. The CDR3 loop spans 12 amino acids. V was pared by 6 bases and J by 5 bases, with 4 bases of the junction left unmatched. Germline loops: CDR1 DFQATT, CDR2 SNEGSKA (reference sequence). The CDR3 spells CSANLAGETQYF. The CDR3 region has the DNA TGCAGTGCAAATCTAGCGGGGGAGACCCAGTACTTC.